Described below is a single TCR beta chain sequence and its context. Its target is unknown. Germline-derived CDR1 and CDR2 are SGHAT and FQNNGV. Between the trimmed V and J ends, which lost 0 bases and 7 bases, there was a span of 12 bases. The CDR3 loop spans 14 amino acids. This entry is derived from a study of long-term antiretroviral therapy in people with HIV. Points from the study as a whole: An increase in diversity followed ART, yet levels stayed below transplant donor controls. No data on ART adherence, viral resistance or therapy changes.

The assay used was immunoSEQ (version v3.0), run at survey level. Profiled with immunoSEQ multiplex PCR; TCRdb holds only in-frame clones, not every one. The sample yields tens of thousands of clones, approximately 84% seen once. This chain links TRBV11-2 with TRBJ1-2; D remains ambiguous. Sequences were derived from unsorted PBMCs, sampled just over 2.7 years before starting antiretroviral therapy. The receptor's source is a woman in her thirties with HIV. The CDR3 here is CASSLEASVFGYTF. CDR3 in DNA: TGTGCCAGCAGCTTAGAGGCCAGTGTTTTTGGCTACACCTTC.